Listed below are T cell receptor beta chains from one sample, sequenced in a study of human T cells and chemical hapten exposure. TCRdb redid the calling of the RACE reads with MiXCR, one entry per CDR3 protein. The sample contains roughly 380,000 distinct CDR3 sequences, roughly 6% of which appear only once. Sequencing was performed on whole blood, taken in connection with sensitization to the hapten diphenylcyclopropenone (DPC). Every receptor here comes from a woman between 18 and 29 years old with alopecia areata. Some clones in this sample may be carry-over from other donors' samples. Each CDR3 is given with its conserved first and last residue. A D gene is named only where the DNA matches it firmly. Part of the rows lack a size; the others show once, few, many or a class for expanded clones.

abundance: -
v_gene: TRBV12-3/TRBV12-4
d_gene: -
j_gene: TRBJ1-1
CDR3aa: CASSPYQRLNTEAFF
CDR3nt: TGTGCCAGCAGTCCCTACCAGCGGCTGAACACTGAAGCTTTCTTT

abundance: many
v_gene: TRBV2
d_gene: TRBD1
j_gene: TRBJ1-1
CDR3aa: CVVERQGNTEAFF
CDR3nt: TGTGTTGTCGAAAGACAGGGGAACACTGAAGCTTTCTTT

abundance: few
v_gene: TRBV2
d_gene: TRBD1
j_gene: TRBJ2-3
CDR3aa: CATNRGWGTDTQYF
CDR3nt: TGTGCCACCAACAGGGGGTGGGGCACAGATACGCAGTATTTT

abundance: few
v_gene: TRBV4-3
d_gene: TRBD1
j_gene: TRBJ2-1
CDR3aa: CASSHGQGGEQFF
CDR3nt: TGCGCCAGCAGCCATGGACAGGGGGGTGAGCAGTTCTTC

abundance: -
v_gene: TRBV7-9
d_gene: -
j_gene: TRBJ2-1
CDR3aa: CASSIKPLAWGSYNEQFF
CDR3nt: TGTGCCAGCAGCATTAAGCCTCTAGCATGGGGCTCCTACAATGAGCAGTTCTTC

abundance: many
v_gene: TRBV2
d_gene: TRBD1
j_gene: TRBJ2-1
CDR3aa: CASKRGQGEQFF
CDR3nt: TGTGCCAGCAAAAGGGGGCAGGGTGAGCAGTTCTTC

abundance: -
v_gene: TRBV10-3
d_gene: -
j_gene: TRBJ2-4
CDR3aa: CAISAEPGGNIQYF
CDR3nt: TGTGCCATCAGTGCGGAGCCTGGCGGGAACATTCAGTACTTC

abundance: -
v_gene: TRBV5-1
d_gene: -
j_gene: TRBJ1-1
CDR3aa: CASSLTIQNTEAFF
CDR3nt: TGCGCCAGCAGCTTGACAATTCAGAACACTGAAGCTTTCTTT

abundance: -
v_gene: TRBV10-1
d_gene: TRBD2
j_gene: TRBJ2-1
CDR3aa: CASCPLRGRGRGTGYEQFF
CDR3nt: TGCGCCAGCTGCCCCCTGCGAGGGAGAGGGCGGGGGACCGGCTATGAGCAGTTCTTC

abundance: many
v_gene: TRBV5-1
d_gene: -
j_gene: TRBJ1-5
CDR3aa: CASSWGGPTGNQPQHF
CDR3nt: TGCGCCAGCAGCTGGGGGGGACCTACAGGGAACCAGCCCCAGCATTTT

abundance: -
v_gene: TRBV5-1
d_gene: -
j_gene: TRBJ1-1
CDR3aa: CASAIRDTEAFF
CDR3nt: TGCGCCAGCGCCATCCGGGACACTGAAGCTTTCTTT

abundance: -
v_gene: TRBV7-8
d_gene: TRBD2
j_gene: TRBJ2-1
CDR3aa: CASSRQRGGLRNEQFF
CDR3nt: TGTGCCAGCAGCCGTCAGCGGGGGGGCCTTCGGAATGAGCAGTTCTTC